Each of the 2 T cell receptor beta chains below was sequenced from the same sample in a study of Ad26.COV2.S vaccination and SARS-CoV-2 variants. Generated by immunoSEQ multiplex PCR, the TCRdb table keeps only in-frame clones and is missing some. The profile covers roughly 420,000 clones, with nearly 90% appearing a single time and 2% to 3% taken by the ten largest. Indicated treatment: about 20 received Ad26.COV2.S at low or high dose, single or two shots; five or six received placebo; per-sample allocation not given. All samples were drawn on day 63, counting from the first vaccine or placebo injection. The sample in question was peripheral blood, obtained in a trial of Ad26.COV2.S vaccine versus placebo. The receptors here all came from a person aged 18-65 years who received the Ad26.COV2.S COVID-19 vaccine or a placebo.

The genes are TRBV15 and TRBJ2-2; D gene ambiguous. CDR1 and CDR2 (germline): LNHNV, YYDKDF (reference sequence). V lost 0 bases to trimming and J lost 9 bases, with 14 bases between them. CDR3 length: 15 amino acids. The CDR3 sequence is CATSRDSESLRELFF. DNA of the CDR3: TGTGCCACCAGCAGAGATTCGGAGAGCCTCAGGGAGCTGTTTTTT.

This clone was seen a few times. The V call is TRBV19, the J call TRBJ1-5; 7 bases match TRBD1. Germline CDR1 and CDR2: LNHDA and SQIVND (reference sequence). J gave up 5 bases and V 3 bases, and 4 bases lay outside the gene matches. This CDR3 spans 14 amino acids. Written as DNA, the CDR3 is TGTGCCAGTAGTATCGGACAGGAGTATCAGCCCCAGCATTTT. Protein product: CASSIGQEYQPQHF.